Each of the 26 T cell receptor beta chains below was sequenced from the same sample in a study of PD-L1 blockade in urothelial cancer. The time point: peripheral blood 6 weeks after treatment start. This table comes from immunoSEQ multiplex PCR, and its TCRdb copy is limited to in-frame clones, with some not included. The table includes around 110,000 clones, around 89% detected once. Here the sequenced sample was PBMCs, taken around atezolizumab (anti-PD-L1) treatment. The receptors come from a man aged 55 to 70 with urothelial cancer.

This clone has a single count. The chain uses TRBV5-1 and TRBJ1-2; 9 nucleotides match TRBD1. J gave up 7 bases and V 0 bases, and 4 bases lay outside the gene matches. Germline-derived CDR1 and CDR2 are SGHRS and YFSETQ. The CDR3 has 14 amino acids. CDR3 loop: CASSLGGQGSGYTF. CDR3 nucleotides: TGCGCCAGCAGCTTGGGGGGACAGGGAAGTGGCTACACCTTC.

In its sample, this clone was seen once. V gene TRBV28 combines with J gene TRBJ1-2, with a possible D match to TRBD1 (5 bases). The V and J ends lost 10 bases and 4 bases respectively, with 25 bases between them. Germline V gene data show CDR1 as MDHEN and CDR2 as SYDVKM. The CDR3 consists of 16 residues. CDR3 sequence: CATQLQGSPTLYGYTF. In nucleotides, the CDR3 is TGTGCCACCCAGCTTCAGGGATCTCCAACCCTCTATGGCTACACCTTC.

The chain joins TRBV2 to TRBJ2-7; 10 bases fit TRBD1. V lost 5 bases, J lost 2 bases, and 3 bases stayed unmatched. The CDR3 sequence is 14 residues long. Germline V lookup: CDR1 SNHLY, CDR2 FYNNEI. CDR3 loop: CASSMGQGTYEQYF. In DNA form, the CDR3 reads TGTGCCAGCAGTATGGGACAGGGGACCTACGAGCAGTACTTC.

This clone was recorded a few times. The V gene is TRBV15, the J gene TRBJ1-1; TRBD1 aligns across 7 bases. CDR1 is LNHNV, CDR2 YYDKDF, per germline (reference sequence). The junction had 1 base not matched to a gene; V was cut back by 1 base and J by 2 bases. The CDR3 runs 14 residues. As DNA, the CDR3 is TGTGCCACCAGCAGAGGGGACAGCAACACTGAAGCTTTCTTT. As protein: CATSRGDSNTEAFF.

The V gene is TRBV7-9, the J gene TRBJ1-4, with TRBD1 matching over 8 bases. This CDR3 contains 15 residues. CDR1 and CDR2 (germline): SEHNR, FQNEAQ (reference sequence). V gave up 2 bases and J gave up 7 bases; unmatched junction bases: 6. CDR3 sequence: CASSLTGTGGEKLFF. The CDR3 DNA follows: TGTGCCAGCAGCTTAACAGGGACAGGAGGTGAAAAACTGTTTTTT.

The chain recombines TRBV28 with TRBJ1-5; the D gene is possibly TRBD1 (6 bases). Germline CDR1 MDHEN, CDR2 SYDVKM. CDR3 size: 15 residues. V shed 2 bases and J shed 3 bases, with 11 bases lying between them. DNA for the CDR3: TGTGCCAGCAGTTTACCCGGACAGTCCAATCAGCCCCAGCATTTT. Translation gives CASSLPGQSNQPQHF.

This clone was recorded only once. The chain joins TRBV6-1 to TRBJ1-1; 7 bases align to TRBD1. This CDR3 region has 14 residues. Germline values: CDR1 MNHNS, CDR2 SASEGT. After removal of 7 bases from V and 2 bases from J, the junction contained 7 bases not matched to a gene. The CDR3 bases are TGTGCCAGCACCACGGGACAGATTAACACTGAAGCTTTCTTT. Encoded protein: CASTTGQINTEAFF.

The gene calls are TRBV7-9 and TRBJ2-3, with 10 positions matching TRBD1. Germline lookup yields CDR1 SEHNR and CDR2 FQNEAQ (reference sequence). The CDR3 sequence is 16 residues long. V trimming: 3 bases; J trimming: 3 bases; junction bases outside the gene matches: 6. The CDR3, as DNA: TGTGCCAGCAGCTTTCTGGGACAGGGGAAAACAGATACGCAGTATTTT. It specifies CASSFLGQGKTDTQYF. Variable domain in full (rest from reference TRBV7-9 and TRBJ2-3): DTGVSQNPRHKITKRGQNVTFRCDPISEHNRLYWYRQTLGQGPEFLTYFQNEAQLEKSRLLSDRFSAERPKGSFSTLEIQRTEQGDSAMYLCASSFLGQGKTDTQYFGPGTRLTVL.

This chain uses TRBV7-8 with TRBJ1-1; D is unresolved. CDR1 and CDR2 from the germline V gene are SGHVS and FQNEAQ. The CDR3 runs to 16 residues. The V end lost 1 base, the J end lost 7 bases, and 19 bases lay between the germline ends. The CDR3 nucleotides are TGTGCCAGCAGCTTAGGGAGGAGACTCCCGAAAGATGAAGCTTTCTTT. Residues: CASSLGRRLPKDEAFF.

The chain joins TRBV5-6 to TRBJ1-5, with D uncertain. V was shortened by 3 bases and J by 6 bases, with 13 bases between the two germline ends. Per germline, CDR1 SGHDT and CDR2 YYEEEE. The CDR3 loop spans 14 amino acids. The CDR3 nucleotides read TGTGCCAGCAGCTGGTCGGGAGCCGGTCAGCCCCAGCATTTT. Its translation: CASSWSGAGQPQHF.

The rearrangement links TRBV28 to TRBJ1-5; D might be TRBD1 (6 bases). The CDR3 totals 14 residues. Trimming removed 6 bases at V and 0 bases at J, with 9 bases between. Germline values: CDR1 MDHEN, CDR2 SYDVKM. CDR3 sequence (DNA): TGTGCCAGCAGCCCGGACAGTAGCAATCAGCCCCAGCATTTT. This encodes CASSPDSSNQPQHF.

The chain is built from TRBV6-1 and TRBJ1-5, with 8 bases fitting TRBD1. CDR1 and CDR2 from the germline V gene are MNHNS and SASEGT. After removal of 7 bases from V and 4 bases from J, the junction contained 3 bases not matched to a gene. This CDR3 spans 13 amino acids. The CDR3 protein is CASKDRDNQPQHF. The CDR3 coding sequence is TGTGCCAGCAAGGACAGGGATAATCAGCCCCAGCATTTT.

This chain uses TRBV11-3 with TRBJ1-1; D gene unclear. The V and J ends lost 1 base and 3 bases respectively, with 6 bases between them. The germline CDR1 and CDR2 sequences are SGHNT and YENEEA. The CDR3 length is 13 residues. In nucleotides, the CDR3 is TGTGCCAGCAGCTTAGGGCGGGACACTGAAGCTTTCTTT. Protein product: CASSLGRDTEAFF.

V is TRBV28 and J is TRBJ2-7; weak D call: TRBD1 (6 bases). This CDR3 spans 14 amino acids. V gave up 7 bases and J gave up 0 bases, with 13 bases separating them. Germline V lookup: CDR1 MDHEN, CDR2 SYDVKM. The CDR3 reads CASNPTGSSYEQYF. The CDR3 bases are TGTGCCAGCAACCCGACAGGATCCTCCTACGAGCAGTACTTC.

This clone came up once. CDR3 DNA: TGTGCCAGCAGTTTGAGTGCGGGAGGGCCCGGGGAGCTGTTTTTT. As protein: CASSLSAGGPGELFF. The chain links TRBV28 to TRBJ2-2; 9 bases agree with TRBD2. CDR3 length equals 15 residues. Germline V gives CDR1 MDHEN, CDR2 SYDVKM. Unmatched junction bases numbered 5, after V lost 3 bases and J lost 6 bases.

The chain joins TRBV4-3 to TRBJ1-5; D remains ambiguous. This CDR3 contains 13 residues. Germline loops: CDR1 LGHNA, CDR2 YSLEER. V lost 0 bases, J lost 6 bases, and 6 bases lay in between. The chain's CDR3 is CASSQDRFQPQHF. CDR3 in DNA: TGCGCCAGCAGCCAAGACAGGTTTCAGCCCCAGCATTTT.

The chain employs TRBV28 and TRBJ2-7; perhaps TRBD2 as D (5 bases). Trimming took off 4 bases at V and 4 bases at J, with 14 bases between the two ends. The length of the CDR3 is 14 residues. Germline loops: CDR1 MDHEN, CDR2 SYDVKM. CDR3 residues: CASSSPGNPYEQYF. For the CDR3, the DNA is TGTGCCAGCAGTTCTCCGGGAAACCCTTACGAGCAGTACTTC.

A single count supports this clone. The chain is built from TRBV2 and TRBJ2-3; tentatively, D is TRBD2 (5 bases). Germline loops: CDR1 SNHLY, CDR2 FYNNEI. CDR3 length equals 11 residues. V dropped 7 bases and J dropped 6 bases, with 8 bases sitting between them. As DNA, the CDR3 is TGTGCCAGCACCCGAGGGGATACGCAGTATTTT. Protein sequence: CASTRGDTQYF.

This clone has a handful of counts. This chain joins TRBV30 and TRBJ2-3; 7 bases agree with TRBD1. The CDR3 sequence is 15 residues long. Germline values: CDR1 GTSNPN, CDR2 SVGIG (reference sequence). The ends lost 5 bases at V and 0 bases at J; junction bases unmatched: 8. The CDR3 DNA is TGTGCCTGGGCCCTGACAGGGACCAGCACAGATACGCAGTATTTT. This codes for CAWALTGTSTDTQYF.

The chain combines TRBV19 with TRBJ1-1, with D possibly TRBD1 on 5 matching bases. Deletions cut 7 bases from V and 7 bases from J, with 13 bases between. This CDR3 has 12 amino acids. CDR1 LNHDA and CDR2 SQIVND come from the germline V gene (reference sequence). The CDR3 DNA is TGTGCCAGTATAAGGGGAAGCAATGAAGCTTTCTTT. Translated: CASIRGSNEAFF.

The CDR3 protein is CASSVVASDSGNTIYF. The CDR3 DNA follows: TGTGCCAGCAGCGTAGTTGCCAGCGACTCTGGAAACACCATATATTTT. V gene TRBV9 combines with J gene TRBJ1-3; D is unclear. From germline, CDR1 is SGDLS and CDR2 YYNGEE. This CDR3 region has 16 residues. The V end was cut by 0 bases, the J end by 0 bases, with 10 bases between.

The chain carries TRBV19 and TRBJ1-1; TRBD1 is a possible D gene (6 bases). Trimming left V 6 bases short and J 1 base short, with 12 bases between. CDR3 length: 14 residues. CDR1 and CDR2 from the germline V gene are LNHDA and SQIVND (reference sequence). The CDR3 bases are TGTGCCAGTAGAAGACAGGACGGGAACACTGAAGCTTTCTTT. Residues: CASRRQDGNTEAFF.

The chain is built from TRBV29-1 and TRBJ1-4, with 7 bases matching TRBD1. This CDR3 spans 13 amino acids. Germline V gives CDR1 SQVTM, CDR2 ANQGSEA. With 6 bases clipped from V and 3 bases from J, the junction kept 4 bases outside the gene matches. For the CDR3, the DNA is TGCAGCGTCCGACAGGGCTCTAATGAAAAACTGTTTTTT. Protein: CSVRQGSNEKLFF.

The chain recombines TRBV19 with TRBJ1-2; the match to TRBD1 covers 10 bases. The germline V gene encodes CDR1 LNHDA and CDR2 SQIVND (reference sequence). The length of the CDR3 is 13 residues. V shed 5 bases and J 6 bases; nucleotides not matched to a gene: 3. The CDR3 spells CASSDRGRDGYTF. The CDR3 DNA follows: TGTGCCAGTAGTGACAGGGGGCGCGATGGCTACACCTTC.

The rearrangement uses TRBV4-1 and TRBJ2-7; D is uncertain. The CDR3 loop spans 14 amino acids. Germline loops: CDR1 MGHRA, CDR2 YSYEKL. V lost 2 bases and J 0 bases, leaving 8 bases between the germline ends. CDR3 DNA sequence: TGCGCCAGCAGCCAACCCGGGTCCTCCTACGAGCAGTACTTC. Protein product: CASSQPGSSYEQYF.

This clone was picked up a small number of times. This chain uses TRBV7-9 with TRBJ1-2, with 11 bases aligning to TRBD1. Per germline, CDR1 SEHNR and CDR2 FQNEAQ (reference sequence). The CDR3 has 14 amino acids. J gave up 6 bases and V 4 bases, and 4 bases lay outside the gene matches. CDR3: CASSSKGQGDGYTF. As DNA, the CDR3 is TGTGCCAGCAGCTCTAAGGGACAGGGGGATGGCTACACCTTC. The whole variable domain, remainder taken from reference TRBV7-9 and TRBJ1-2, is DTGVSQNPRHKITKRGQNVTFRCDPISEHNRLYWYRQTLGQGPEFLTYFQNEAQLEKSRLLSDRFSAERPKGSFSTLEIQRTEQGDSAMYLCASSSKGQGDGYTFGSGTRLTVV.